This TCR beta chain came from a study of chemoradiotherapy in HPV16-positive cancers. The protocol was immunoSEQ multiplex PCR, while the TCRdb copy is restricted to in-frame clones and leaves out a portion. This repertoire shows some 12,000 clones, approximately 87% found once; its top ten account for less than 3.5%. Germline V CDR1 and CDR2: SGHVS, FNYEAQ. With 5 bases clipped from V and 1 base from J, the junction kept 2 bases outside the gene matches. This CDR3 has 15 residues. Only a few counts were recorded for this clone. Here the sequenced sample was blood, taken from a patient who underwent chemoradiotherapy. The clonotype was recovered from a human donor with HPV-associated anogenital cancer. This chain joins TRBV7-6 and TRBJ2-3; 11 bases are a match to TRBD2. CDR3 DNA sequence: TGTGCCAGCAGCACACTAGCGGGGGGCACAGATACGCAGTATTTT. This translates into CASSTLAGGTDTQYF. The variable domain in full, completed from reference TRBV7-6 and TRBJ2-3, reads GAGVSQSPRYKVTKRGQDVALRCDPISGHVSLYWYRQALGQGPEFLTYFNYEAQQDKSGLPNDRFSAERPEGSISTLTIQRTEQRDSAMYRCASSTLAGGTDTQYFGPGTRLTVL.